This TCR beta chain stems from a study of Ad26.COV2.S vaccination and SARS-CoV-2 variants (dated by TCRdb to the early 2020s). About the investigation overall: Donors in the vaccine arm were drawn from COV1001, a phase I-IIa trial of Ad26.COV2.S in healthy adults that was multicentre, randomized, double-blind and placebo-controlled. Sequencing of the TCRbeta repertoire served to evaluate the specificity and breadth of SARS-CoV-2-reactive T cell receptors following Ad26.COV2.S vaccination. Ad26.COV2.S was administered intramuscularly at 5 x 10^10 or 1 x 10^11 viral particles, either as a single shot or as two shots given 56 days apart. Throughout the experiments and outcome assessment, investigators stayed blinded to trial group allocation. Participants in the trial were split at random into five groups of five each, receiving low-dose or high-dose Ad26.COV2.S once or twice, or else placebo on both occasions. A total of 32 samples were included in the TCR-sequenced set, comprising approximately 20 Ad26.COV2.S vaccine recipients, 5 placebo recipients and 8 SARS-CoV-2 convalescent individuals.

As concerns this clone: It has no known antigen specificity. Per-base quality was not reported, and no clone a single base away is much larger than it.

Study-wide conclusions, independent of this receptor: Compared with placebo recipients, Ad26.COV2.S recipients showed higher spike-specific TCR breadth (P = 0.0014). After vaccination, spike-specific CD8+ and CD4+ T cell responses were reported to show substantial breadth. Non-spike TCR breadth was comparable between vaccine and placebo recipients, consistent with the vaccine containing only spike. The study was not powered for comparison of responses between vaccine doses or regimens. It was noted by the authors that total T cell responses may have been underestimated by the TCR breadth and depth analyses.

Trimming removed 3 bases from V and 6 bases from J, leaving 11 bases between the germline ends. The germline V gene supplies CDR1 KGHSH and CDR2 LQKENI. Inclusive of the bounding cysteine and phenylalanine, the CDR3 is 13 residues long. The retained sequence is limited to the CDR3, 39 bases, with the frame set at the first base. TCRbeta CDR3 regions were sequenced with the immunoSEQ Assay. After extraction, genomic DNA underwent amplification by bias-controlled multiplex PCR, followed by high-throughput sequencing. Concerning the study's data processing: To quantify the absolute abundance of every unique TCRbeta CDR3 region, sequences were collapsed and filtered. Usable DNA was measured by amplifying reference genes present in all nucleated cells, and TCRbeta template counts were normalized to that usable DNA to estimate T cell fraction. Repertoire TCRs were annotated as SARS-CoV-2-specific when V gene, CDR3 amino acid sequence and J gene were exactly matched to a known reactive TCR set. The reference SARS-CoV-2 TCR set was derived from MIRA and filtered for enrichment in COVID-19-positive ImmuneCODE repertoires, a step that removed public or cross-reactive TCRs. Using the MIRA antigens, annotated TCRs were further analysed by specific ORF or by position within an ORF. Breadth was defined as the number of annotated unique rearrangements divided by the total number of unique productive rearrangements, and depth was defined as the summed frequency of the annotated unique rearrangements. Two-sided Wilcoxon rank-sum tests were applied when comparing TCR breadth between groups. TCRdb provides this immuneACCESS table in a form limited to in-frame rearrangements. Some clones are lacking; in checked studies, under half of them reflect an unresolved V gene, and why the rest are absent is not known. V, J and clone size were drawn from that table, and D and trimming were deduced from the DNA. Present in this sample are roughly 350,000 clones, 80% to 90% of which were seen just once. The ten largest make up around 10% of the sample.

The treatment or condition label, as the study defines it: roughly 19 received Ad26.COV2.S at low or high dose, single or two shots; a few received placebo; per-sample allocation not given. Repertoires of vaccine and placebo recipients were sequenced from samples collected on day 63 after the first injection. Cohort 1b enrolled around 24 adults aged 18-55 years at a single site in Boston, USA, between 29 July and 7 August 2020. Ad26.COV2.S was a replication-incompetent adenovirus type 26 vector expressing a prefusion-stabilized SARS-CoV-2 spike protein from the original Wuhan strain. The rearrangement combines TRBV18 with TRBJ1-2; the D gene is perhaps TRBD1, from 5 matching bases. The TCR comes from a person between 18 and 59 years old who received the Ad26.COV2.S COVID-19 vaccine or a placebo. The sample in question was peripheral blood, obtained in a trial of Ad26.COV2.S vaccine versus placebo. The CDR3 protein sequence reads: CASSPRDADGYTF. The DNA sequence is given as TGTGCCAGCTCACCCCGGGACGCGGATGGCTACACCTTC.